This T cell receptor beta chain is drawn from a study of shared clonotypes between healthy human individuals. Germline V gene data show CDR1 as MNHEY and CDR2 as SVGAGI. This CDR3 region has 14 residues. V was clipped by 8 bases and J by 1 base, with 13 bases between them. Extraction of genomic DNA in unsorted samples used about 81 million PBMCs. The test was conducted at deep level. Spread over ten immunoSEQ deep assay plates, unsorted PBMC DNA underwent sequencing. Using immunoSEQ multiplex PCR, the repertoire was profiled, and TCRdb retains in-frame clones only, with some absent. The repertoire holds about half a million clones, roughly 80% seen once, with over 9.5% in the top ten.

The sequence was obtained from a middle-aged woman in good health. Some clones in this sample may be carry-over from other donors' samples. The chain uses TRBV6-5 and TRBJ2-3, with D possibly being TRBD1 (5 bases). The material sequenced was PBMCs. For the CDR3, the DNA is TGTGCCAGCGGGGCGATCTCGGGCACAGATACGCAGTATTTT. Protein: CASGAISGTDTQYF.